This TCR beta chain came from a study of control samples from healthy donors and cancer patients. TCRdb's copy holds only in-frame clones and misses some; the assay was immunoSEQ multiplex PCR. The table includes about 150,000 clones, more than 85% detected once. Sequencing used blood. The sequence came from a man younger than 40 in good health.

The CDR3 loop is CATSGPKLTDTQYF. CDR3 nucleotides: TGTGCCACCTCCGGGCCGAAACTGACAGATACGCAGTATTTT. This chain connects TRBV15 to TRBJ2-3; D gene ambiguous. This CDR3 comprises 14 residues. Deletions cut 8 bases from V and 3 bases from J, with 15 bases between. Per the germline V gene, CDR1 is LNHNV and CDR2 is YYDKDF (reference sequence).